This T cell receptor (beta chain) was obtained from a study of blood T cell repertoires in COVID-19. CDR3 length: 14 amino acids. Germline V CDR1 and CDR2: LNHDA, SQIVND (reference sequence). J gave up 3 bases and V 4 bases, and 6 bases lay outside the gene matches. Libraries were prepared by immunoSEQ multiplex PCR; TCRdb keeps only in-frame clonotypes and omits some of them. The sample lists approximately 210,000 clones, around 80% seen once, with around 12% in the top ten. Only a few counts were recorded for this clone. Specimen: peripheral blood. This clonotype was obtained from a woman in her thirties or forties with acute or convalescent COVID-19. The genes are TRBV19 and TRBJ2-7, with 7 bases that match TRBD1. The CDR3 nucleotides read TGTGCCAGTAGTAGGCCGGGACAGTTCTACGAGCAGTACTTC. Translating gives CASSRPGQFYEQYF.